These T cell receptor beta chains were read from a single sample in a study of blood T cell repertoires in COVID-19. Only in-frame clones appear in the TCRdb table, and some are missing; sequencing was by immunoSEQ multiplex PCR. The table has 470,000 or so clones, roughly 85% seen once. Material: peripheral blood. The receptors were gathered from a human donor in a cohort sampled during active COVID-19. Both conserved end residues are trimmed from each CDR3. A D gene is named only where the DNA matches it firmly.

d_gene | j_gene | v_gene | CDR3aa
TRBD2 | TRBJ2-1 | TRBV7-2 | ASSPGLGDNEQF
TRBD1 | TRBJ2-3 | TRBV28 | ASSSSGQVDTQY
NA | TRBJ2-7 | TRBV28 | ASIGGYEQY
NA | TRBJ2-3 | TRBV27 | ASSLYTGYSTDTQY
NA | TRBJ1-3 | TRBV25-1 | ASSERLTSGNTIY
NA | TRBJ1-4 | TRBV25-1 | ASREGANEKLF
NA | TRBJ2-3 | TRBV18 | ASSPYRTDTQY
NA | TRBJ2-2 | TRBV12-3/TRBV12-4 | ASRSGELF
TRBD2 | TRBJ2-2 | TRBV29-1 | SAAGAGNTGELF
NA | TRBJ2-7 | TRBV6-1 | ASSEAAGEQY
TRBD2 | TRBJ2-7 | TRBV28 | ASRRGVYEQY
TRBD2 | TRBJ2-7 | TRBV18 | ASSRPGLAKHEQY
NA | TRBJ2-4 | TRBV30 | AWSVLQLAKNIQY
NA | TRBJ1-3 | TRBV7-2 | ASSFSGVSGNTIY
NA | TRBJ2-1 | TRBV9 | ASSVAHSAYNEQF
TRBD1 | TRBJ1-2 | TRBV5-4 | ASSLPGVGDRDGYT
NA | TRBJ2-7 | TRBV11-2 | ASRATGGGLYEQY
NA | TRBJ2-2 | TRBV3-1/TRBV3-2 | ASSQDRTGELF
TRBD1 | TRBJ1-2 | TRBV7-2 | ASSPRDRGPNYGYT
NA | TRBJ2-3 | TRBV23-1 | ASSLRSEDCTDTQY
TRBD1 | TRBJ1-4 | TRBV2 | ASSSRQGWNEKLF
NA | TRBJ2-5 | TRBV3-1/TRBV3-2 | ASSQDGTAETQY
NA | TRBJ1-2 | TRBV12-5 | ASGMDGGYGYT
TRBD2 | TRBJ2-5 | TRBV3-1/TRBV3-2 | ASSDRLAGETQY
NA | TRBJ2-5 | TRBV7-9 | ASSSPAGAETQY
NA | TRBJ2-5 | TRBV19 | ASSPGSGLEETQY
TRBD2 | TRBJ2-7 | TRBV7-9 | ASSRPGLPRGVQY
TRBD1 | TRBJ2-1 | TRBV11-2 | ASSLGTGQGVNEQF
TRBD2 | TRBJ2-5 | TRBV30 | ASRLAGKGETQY